The text below deals with one T cell receptor (beta chain). This sample is drawn from a study of blood T cell repertoires in COVID-19. Study-level information: The samples span acute and convalescent COVID-19 from the United States, Italy and Spain.

Authors' data handling: Amplification of reference gene primers provided the estimated nucleated cell counts. Generated by immunoSEQ multiplex PCR, the TCRdb table keeps only in-frame clones and is missing some. Clone size and V and J calls were adopted from that table, with D and trimming inferred from the DNA. The sample consists of about 120,000 clones, about nine tenths of them appearing once. CDR1 is SGHNT, CDR2 YYREEE, per germline (reference sequence). The CDR3 length is 16 residues. The V segment lost 4 bases and the J segment 7 bases; nucleotides outside the gene matches: 12. The chain combines TRBV5-4 with TRBJ1-2; 11 nucleotides line up with TRBD1. The sample was peripheral blood. The sequence was collected from a man aged 40-49 years with acute or convalescent COVID-19. The CDR3 sequence: CASSPNLGQGALGYTF. The DNA for the CDR3 is TGTGCCAGCAGCCCAAACCTTGGACAGGGGGCGCTTGGCTACACCTTC.